This entry lists 4 T cell receptor beta chains sequenced from one sample in a study of OX40 agonist ivuxolimab in advanced cancers. Sequencing used immunoSEQ multiplex PCR; TCRdb keeps in-frame clones, though not all of them. Counted here are roughly 100,000 clones, roughly nine tenths occurring once; the ten biggest clones make up about 3.4%. Material: CD4+ or CD8+ T cells sorted from blood, obtained in a trial of the OX40 agonist ivuxolimab. The receptors come from an adult with an advanced solid tumor such as melanoma, head and neck, liver or kidney cancer.

Of note for this clone: A read error may account for a junction end that differs from germline. CDR3 nucleotide sequence: TGTACCAGCAGCCAGACAGGAGCGAACACCGGGGAGCTGTTTTTT. Its translation: CTSSQTGANTGELFF. V gene TRBV28 combines with J gene TRBJ2-2, with TRBD1 as a possible D gene (6 bases). The germline gives CDR1 MDHEN, CDR2 SYDVKM. The CDR3 is 15 residues long.

The rearrangement joins TRBV19 to TRBJ1-4; possible D gene TRBD1, 5 bases. The germline CDR1 and CDR2 sequences are LNHDA and SQIVND (reference sequence). This CDR3 spans 14 amino acids. V was shortened by 3 bases and J by 6 bases, with 11 bases between the two germline ends. In DNA, the CDR3 is TGTGCCAGTAGTATTGAGGGGCAGGATGAAAAACTGTTTTTT. Protein sequence: CASSIEGQDEKLFF.

The J gene is TRBJ2-2, the V gene TRBV7-2; D perhaps matches TRBD1 (5 bases). V was cut by 1 base and J by 4 bases, with 13 bases left in between. This CDR3 comprises 16 residues. In germline, CDR1 is SGHTA, CDR2 FQGNSA. The CDR3 DNA follows: TGTGCCAGCAGCTTAGATCAGGGTGCTGCCACCGGGGAGCTGTTTTTT. Its translation: CASSLDQGAATGELFF.

The chain couples TRBV29-1 to TRBJ1-3, with D unresolved. V was clipped by 3 bases and J by 1 base, with 13 bases between them. The germline V gene has CDR1 SQVTM and CDR2 ANQGSEA. This CDR3 is 15 amino acids long. The CDR3 sequence is CSVEEVRFSGNTIYF. DNA of the CDR3: TGCAGCGTTGAGGAAGTTAGGTTTTCTGGAAACACCATATATTTT.